This T cell receptor (beta chain) is drawn from a study of beta chain features in type 1 diabetes (dated by TCRdb to between 2017 and 2018). At the level of the whole study: Mean age, gender distribution, total cell number and subset yield were not different between patients and healthy donors. Across all samples, 90 million to 130 million sorted cells were examined, and cell number per subset correlated strongly with RNA yield. In the study, recently diagnosed type 1 diabetes patients and matched healthy donors were compared on the TCRB repertoires of their sorted circulating CD4+ T cell subsets. Naive and central memory subsets were obtained from all 30 or so donors, but regulatory and stem cell-like memory subsets were isolated from only 8 patients and roughly eight healthy donors.

The High Capacity cDNA Reverse Transcription Kit was used to reverse transcribe all of the isolated RNA, meaning that expressed TCRB transcripts were what got sequenced. Deep immunoSEQ sequencing was performed on naive, central memory and regulatory T cell samples, with an average of about 3.6 million total reads per sample. Sorted cells were lysed in RLT buffer and RNA was extracted with DNase-treated RNeasy Micro or Mini kits, depending on cell number. Each cell subset was processed separately to prevent cross-contamination, with patient and healthy donor samples processed together. The immunoSEQ multiplex PCR was used to amplify TCRB sequences from cDNA, generating 87-bp fragments that spanned the CDR3 region. The amplicons were sequenced using the Illumina HiSeq platform. The study's processing was this. PCR bias was corrected computationally using synthetic template baselines, and reads within Hamming distance 2 were collapsed, with unmergeable singletons discarded. Reads were aligned to IMGT to assign V, D and J genes, CDR3 length, and insertions or deletions at six rearrangement sites. Within each subset, clonotype counts were normalized to sorted cell number, after which true diversity and Gini coefficients were computed with the tcR R package. Repertoire sharing was quantified using the overlap coefficient calculated on TCRB nucleotide sequences. Out-of-frame TCRB sequences from naive cells were analyzed as a proxy for the pre-selection repertoire. In its TCRdb copy, this immuneACCESS table keeps in-frame sequences only and misses some clones. Where compared with another copy, unresolved V genes explain less than half of these, and the others have no known cause. The D gene and trimming were derived from the DNA, and the V and J assignments and clone size from that table. The sample has roughly 340,000 clones on record, 10% to 15% of them singletons. About 0.01% of the sample comes from the top ten.

With regard to this clone: The target of this receptor is not known. No much larger clone exists at a distance of one base, and base qualities are not known.

CDR3 length: 17 amino acids, cysteine to phenylalanine. Only the CDR3 DNA is retained, 51 bases long and in frame from the first base. The germline V gene specifies LGHNA as CDR1 and YSLEER as CDR2. At the junction V is shortened by 1 base and J by 0 bases, with 10 bases in between. A single peripheral blood draw of around 120 mL on average was collected from each donor into heparinised tubes. A BD FACSAria II and a panel including CD45RO, CCR7, CD25, CD127, CD95 and CD27 were used to sort naive, central memory, regulatory and stem cell-like memory CD4+ T cells. All sorted populations exceeded 95% purity. PBMCs were separated immediately by Lymphoprep density gradient centrifugation and were stained directly, without being cultured. So that batch effects would be minimized, each experiment stained and sorted samples in pairs, pairing one healthy donor with one patient. Results the study describes overall, beyond this receptor: Because cDNA was sequenced instead of genomic DNA, highly expressing activated cells could be over-represented, though the groups showed no difference in activation or CD3 levels. Patients with type 1 diabetes made fewer insertions and deleted more nucleotides at VDJ recombination sites, implying thymic rearrangement abnormalities. Type 1 diabetes patients showed a moderate but significant shortening of TCRB CDR3 length in all four CD4+ subsets. HLA sub-analyses involved small numbers of individuals, so any influence of HLA type on TCRB rearrangement remained unresolved. Shorter templates might have been favored by PCR, but patient and control samples were amplified and corrected together, so both groups would have been affected equally by any skew. Naive, central memory and regulatory TCRB repertoires appeared to be more similar among patients than among healthy donors.

The V and J genes are TRBV4-3 and TRBJ1-6, with TRBD1 tentatively as D gene (6 bases match). The receptor's source is a woman younger than 35 with type 1 diabetes. Sequencing was done on a sample of naive CD4+ T cells from blood. Read against the paper, the sample's cell subset or site label means: true naive CD4+ T cells. The CDR3 corresponds to CASSQAGASSYNSPLHF. Here is the DNA: TGCGCCAGCAGCCAAGCAGGGGCCAGCTCCTATAATTCACCCCTCCACTTT.